The 12 T cell receptor beta chains below were found in one sample sequenced in a study of cytomegalovirus exposure and HLA in healthy donors. It was with 60 Vbeta and 13 Jbeta primers that the PCR ran. Sequencing was performed with immunoSEQ multiplex PCR; in TCRdb, only in-frame clones are kept and a portion is missing. The sample includes fewer than 75,000 clones, roughly 80% of them seen just once. The sample consisted of PBMCs. Receptor source: a man aged 25-45 years in good health and CMV-seronegative.

This chain uses TRBV4-3 with TRBJ1-1; 8 nucleotides match TRBD1. The CDR3 has 15 residues. The J segment lost 1 base and the V segment lost 2 bases, leaving 3 bases of the junction unmatched. Germline loops: CDR1 LGHNA, CDR2 YSLEER. The CDR3 region is CASSQQGAPNTEAFF. For the CDR3, the DNA is TGCGCCAGCAGCCAACAGGGGGCCCCGAACACTGAAGCTTTCTTT.

The genes are TRBV13 and TRBJ2-1; 11 bases align to TRBD1. Trimming took 5 bases from V and 8 from J; bases not matched to a gene: 17. Germline V gene sequence: CDR1 PRHDT, CDR2 FYEKMQ (reference sequence). The CDR3 consists of 18 residues. The CDR3, as DNA: TGTGCCAGCAGCCCTCCCCGAGCCGGGACAGGGGGTGGGCATGAGCAGTTCTTC. Its translation is CASSPPRAGTGGGHEQFF.

The table lists this clone with a count of one. The gene calls are TRBV5-4 and TRBJ1-1; D ambiguous. Trimming took 2 bases from V and 8 from J, leaving 22 bases between them. Germline V gene data show CDR1 as SGHNT and CDR2 as YYREEE (reference sequence). The CDR3 length is 16 residues. CDR3 loop: CASSFGIFQGGDEAFF. The CDR3 DNA reads as TGTGCCAGCAGCTTTGGCATTTTTCAAGGCGGAGACGAAGCTTTCTTT.

The CDR3 DNA reads as TGTGCCAGCAGCTCCCCCCTTCCGAGGGATGGGGCCAACGTCCTGACTTTC. This translates into CASSSPLPRDGANVLTF. The gene calls are TRBV9 and TRBJ2-6, with D perhaps TRBD2 (5 bases). The CDR3 contains 17 residues. CDR1 SGDLS and CDR2 YYNGEE come from the germline V gene. V was trimmed by 4 bases and J by 3 bases, leaving 17 bases between them.

This chain uses TRBV18 with TRBJ1-6; 7 bases align to TRBD1. J gave up 5 bases and V 3 bases, and 1 base lay outside the gene matches. Germline V lookup: CDR1 KGHSH, CDR2 LQKENI. The CDR3 extends over 14 amino acids. Here the CDR3 reads CASSPTGDNSPLHF. In nucleotides, the CDR3 is TGTGCCAGCTCACCCACAGGGGATAATTCACCCCTCCACTTT.

This chain's CDR3 is CASSGTGSGTNQPQHF. Written as DNA, the CDR3 is TGTGCCAGCTCCGGGACAGGGTCAGGAACCAATCAGCCCCAGCATTTT. The gene calls are TRBV18 and TRBJ1-5; 9 positions agree with TRBD1. Trimming cost V 6 bases and J 3 bases; bases outside gene matches: 9. This CDR3 is 16 amino acids long. Germline CDR1 KGHSH, CDR2 LQKENI.

The rearrangement joins TRBV11-3 to TRBJ2-7; 15 bases map to TRBD2. The germline V gene encodes CDR1 SGHNT and CDR2 YENEEA. The CDR3 length is 16 residues. The V and J ends lost 5 bases and 4 bases, in that order; junction bases with no gene match: 6. The CDR3: CASSPSGLAGGYEQYF. The CDR3 region has the DNA TGTGCCAGCAGCCCTTCGGGACTAGCGGGAGGTTACGAGCAGTACTTC.

This clone was seen more than once but under ten times. The rearrangement links TRBV5-5 to TRBJ1-6; D not certain. Germline lookup yields CDR1 SGHKS and CDR2 YYEKEE (reference sequence). Trimming took 6 bases from V and 6 from J, leaving 16 bases between them. The CDR3 is 15 residues long. The CDR3 here is CASTQAPEGNSPLHF. The DNA for the CDR3 is TGTGCCAGCACCCAGGCTCCGGAGGGTAATTCACCCCTCCACTTT.

The V gene is TRBV5-1, the J gene TRBJ1-2; TRBD1 agrees at 11 bases. The CDR3 consists of 16 residues. Germline-derived CDR1 and CDR2 are SGHRS and YFSETQ. V was pared by 3 bases and J by 7 bases, with 11 bases of the junction left unmatched. The DNA for the CDR3 is TGCGCCAGCAGCTCCGATGTCCGGGACAGGGGGGGTGGCTACACCTTC. It encodes CASSSDVRDRGGGYTF.

As for this clone: One junction end does not reproduce the germline sequence, and a read error may be involved. This rearrangement joins TRBV4-3 to TRBJ2-4, with 8 bases matching TRBD2. From germline, CDR1 is LGHNA and CDR2 YSLEER. The CDR3 length is 12 residues. In nucleotides, the CDR3 is TGCGCCAGCAGCCACCCCGGGGGGGCGAGGATCTTC. This sequence encodes CASSHPGGARIF.

The chain employs TRBV10-1 and TRBJ2-7, with TRBD1 matching over 9 bases. This CDR3 is 15 amino acids long. With V trimmed by 3 bases and J by 6 bases, 9 bases remained unmatched. Germline CDR1 reads WNHNN; CDR2 reads SYGVQD (reference sequence). The CDR3 spells CASSDLWDRVCEQYF. In DNA form, the CDR3 reads TGCGCCAGCAGTGACTTATGGGACAGGGTCTGCGAGCAGTACTTC.

This clone was observed a few times. J is TRBJ2-7 and V is TRBV9; D unclear. V lost 3 bases and J lost 2, with 12 bases in between. This CDR3 contains 14 residues. Looked up from germline, CDR1 is SGDLS and CDR2 is YYNGEE. CDR3 coding DNA: TGTGCCAGCAGCGACCAGACGGAGCCCTACGAGCAGTACTTC. Translation: CASSDQTEPYEQYF.